The 12 T cell receptor beta chains presented below share a single source sample, sequenced in a study of regulatory T cells in long-lasting Graves disease. CDR3-region Arm-PCR and iRepertoire HTBI primers produced the TCR beta libraries. TCRdb redid the calling of the multiplex PCR reads with MiXCR, one entry per CDR3 protein. The sample includes fewer than 400,000 distinct CDR3 sequences, about 20% of them seen just once. Time point in this sample: persistent/refractory GD, antithyroid drugs over 5 years with positive TRAb. PBMC RNA served as the TCR library source. The input for sequencing was peripheral blood mononuclear cells (PBMCs), taken when the disease was refractory, from a patient treated with antithyroid drugs. The receptors come from a female donor with Graves disease.

This sequence joins TRBV4-1 and TRBJ1-1, with D maybe TRBD1 (6 bases). Germline-derived CDR1 and CDR2 are MGHRA and YSYEKL. Deletions cut 3 bases from V and 4 bases from J, with 15 bases between. This CDR3 contains 15 residues. CDR3 in amino acids: CASSQRTGLGTEAFF. Written as DNA, the CDR3 is TGCGCCAGCAGCCAGCGCACAGGGTTGGGCACTGAAGCTTTCTTT.

The rearrangement links TRBV9 to TRBJ1-6; D gene uncertain. Trimming cost V 3 bases and J 17 bases, with 12 bases left between them. The CDR3 is made up of 11 amino acids. CDR1 and CDR2 (germline): SGDLS, YYNGEE. The CDR3 coding sequence is TGTGCCAGCAGCGGTCAGGACCGTATCCACTTT. Translating it yields CASSGQDRIHF.

This clonotype was seen repeatedly, ten times or more. The chain uses TRBV24-1 and TRBJ1-2; 9 bases are a match to TRBD1. The J segment lost 7 bases and the V segment lost 2 bases, leaving 4 bases of the junction unmatched. In germline, CDR1 is KGHDR, CDR2 SFDVKD. The CDR3 extends over 14 amino acids. The DNA for the CDR3 is TGTGCCACCAGTGATTCGACAGGGGGATTTGGCTACACCTTC. This sequence encodes CATSDSTGGFGYTF.

This clonotype has ten or more counts. V usage is TRBV7-9 and J usage is TRBJ1-1; D gene unclear. Germline V gene sequence: CDR1 SEHNR, CDR2 FQNEAQ (reference sequence). There are 13 residues in the CDR3. V was trimmed by 3 bases and J by 11 bases, leaving 16 bases between them. The CDR3 DNA follows: TGTGCCAGCAGCTTTGCTGGAGAACGGAGGGCTTTCTTT. Translating gives CASSFAGERRAFF.

A few counts support this clonotype. The chain links TRBV30 to TRBJ2-2, with D tentatively TRBD1 or TRBD2 (5 bases each). The CDR3 has 12 residues. Trimming left V 4 bases short and J 7 bases short, with 10 bases between. Germline loops: CDR1 GTSNPN, CDR2 SVGIG (reference sequence). This CDR3 is CAWTGADGELFF. In DNA form, the CDR3 reads TGTGCCTGGACCGGGGCGGACGGGGAGCTGTTTTTT. Filled out from reference TRBV30 and TRBJ2-2, the complete variable domain reads SQTIHQWPATLVQPVGSPLSLECTVEGTSNPNLYWYRQAAGRGLQLLFYSVGIGQISSEVPQNLSASRPQDRQFILSSKKLLLSDSGFYLCAWTGADGELFFGEGSRLTVL.

This clonotype was seen ten or more times. This sequence joins TRBV28 and TRBJ2-7; unclear D gene. This CDR3 has 12 amino acids. Germline CDR1 reads MDHEN; CDR2 reads SYDVKM. The V end was cut by 7 bases, the J end by 6 bases, with 13 bases between. The CDR3, as DNA: TGTGCCAGCACCCTCCCCCCTTCCGAGCAGTACTTC. This codes for CASTLPPSEQYF.

Of note for this clonotype: A much larger clone differs by one base, so this may be a read error. This rearrangement joins TRBV2 to TRBJ2-7; 8 bases are shared with TRBD1. The CDR3 extends over 14 amino acids. Per the germline V gene, CDR1 is SNHLY and CDR2 is FYNNEI. Written as DNA, the CDR3 is TGTGCCAGCACCCCCGGGACAGGACCCTACGGGCAGTACTTC. It is translated as CASTPGTGPYGQYF.

The V gene is TRBV11-2, the J gene TRBJ2-2; 14 positions match TRBD2. This CDR3 has 17 amino acids. Trimming removed 8 bases from V and 4 bases from J; junction bases left unmatched: 9. In germline, CDR1 is SGHAT, CDR2 FQNNGV. CDR3 residues: CASGATSGRASTGELFF. The CDR3 DNA reads as TGTGCCAGCGGGGCGACTAGCGGGAGGGCGAGCACCGGGGAGCTGTTTTTT.

The chain couples TRBV2 to TRBJ2-3; the match to TRBD2 covers 7 bases. The V gene's germline CDR1 is SNHLY and CDR2 FYNNEI. CDR3 length: 14 residues. With 3 bases clipped from V and 1 base from J, the junction kept 1 base outside the gene matches. The CDR3 here is CASSDAGGTDTQYF. The CDR3 bases are TGTGCCAGCAGTGATGCGGGGGGCACAGATACGCAGTATTTT.

This clonotype was counted a few times. This chain joins TRBV20-1 and TRBJ1-5, with no clear D. The germline V gene has CDR1 DFQATT and CDR2 SNEGSKA (reference sequence). Trimming took 0 bases from V and 6 from J, leaving 6 bases between them. This CDR3 has 12 residues. The CDR3, as DNA: TGCAGTGCTAGAGAATTGGGTCAGCCCCAGCATTTT. Its translation: CSARELGQPQHF.

This clonotype was picked up many times. The rearrangement uses TRBV11-3 and TRBJ2-2; D is uncertain. The CDR3 extends over 14 amino acids. V was pared by 2 bases and J by 3 bases, with 7 bases between. Germline CDR1 reads SGHNT; CDR2 reads YENEEA. CDR3 in DNA: TGTGCCAGCAGCTTAACACGAGACACCGGGGAGCTGTTTTTT. Protein product: CASSLTRDTGELFF.

V is TRBV27 and J is TRBJ2-7; no clear D gene. From germline, CDR1 is MNHEY and CDR2 SMNVEV (reference sequence). This CDR3 is 11 amino acids long. V gave up 6 bases and J gave up 5 bases, with 8 bases separating them. CDR3 DNA sequence: TGTGCCAGCAGCTGGCGGCACGAGCAGTACTTC. It yields the protein CASSWRHEQYF.